The entry that follows covers one T cell receptor (beta chain) sequence. No antigen is known for it. The sample belongs to a study of cytomegalovirus exposure and HLA in healthy donors. Study at large: Early on, a data release was issued that held roughly 84 million unique TCRs from HLA-typed donors.

Points from the study as a whole: Data from an earlier analysis indicated that most TCR beta V segments were productive either about 87% or about 30% of the time. In vitro assays verified that a few CMV-associated chains recognized CMV antigens specifically. Trimming of TCR beta V- and J-genes showed a link, identified in a later analysis, to a missense DCLRE1C variant.

The length of the CDR3 is 13 residues. Germline V gene sequence: CDR1 SGHDN, CDR2 FVKESK. V was shortened by 3 bases and J by 1 base, with 6 bases between the two germline ends. This PCR relied on a set of 60 Vbeta primers and 13 Jbeta primers. Only in-frame clones appear in the TCRdb table, and some are missing; sequencing was by immunoSEQ multiplex PCR. Of about 130,000 clones listed, about 85% are singletons. Material for sequencing was PBMCs. This chain joins TRBV14 and TRBJ1-2, with a possible D match to TRBD1 (5 bases). The sequence was collected from a boy younger than 18 in good health and CMV-seronegative. CDR3 DNA sequence: TGTGCCAGCAGCCACGACAGTAACTATGGCTACACCTTC. This translates into CASSHDSNYGYTF.